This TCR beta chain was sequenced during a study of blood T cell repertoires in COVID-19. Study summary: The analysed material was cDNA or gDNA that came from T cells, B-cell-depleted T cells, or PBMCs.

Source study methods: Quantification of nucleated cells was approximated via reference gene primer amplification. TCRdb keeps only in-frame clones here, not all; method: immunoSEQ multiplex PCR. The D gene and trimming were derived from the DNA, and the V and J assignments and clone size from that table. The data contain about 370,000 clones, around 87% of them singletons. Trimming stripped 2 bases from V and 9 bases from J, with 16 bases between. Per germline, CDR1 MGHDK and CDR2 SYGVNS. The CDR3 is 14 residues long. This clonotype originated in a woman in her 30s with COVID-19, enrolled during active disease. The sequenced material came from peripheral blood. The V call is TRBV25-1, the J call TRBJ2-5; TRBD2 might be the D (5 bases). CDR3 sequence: CASSEPSRTEAQYF. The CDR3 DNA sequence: TGTGCCAGCAGTGAACCATCCCGGACGGAGGCCCAGTACTTC.